This TCR beta chain came from a study of OX40 agonist ivuxolimab in advanced cancers. Study-level background: The costimulatory receptor OX40 (CD134) was targeted by ivuxolimab, a fully human IgG2 agonistic monoclonal antibody. Intravenous ivuxolimab was administered to patients every 2 weeks at six dose levels: 0.01, 0.1, 0.3, 1.5, 3 and 10 mg/kg. Of the approximately 50 dose-escalation patients, hepatocellular carcinoma was present in about 20, melanoma in about 15, renal cell carcinoma in 9 and head and neck cancer in 9. The dose-escalation cohort was about 83% male with a mean age of 60 years, ranging from about 20 to 80. Patients were allowed to have had prior anti-PD-1, anti-PD-L1 or anti-CTLA-4 therapy, and 40% of the dose-escalation patients had previously received checkpoint inhibitors. Three dose-escalation patients achieved partial responses, one with hepatocellular carcinoma and two with cutaneous melanoma. The point of sequencing TCRbeta in the periphery was to test whether ivuxolimab changed TCR sequence diversity and drove clonal T-cell expansion. The paper covers the monotherapy dose-escalation part of the phase I ivuxolimab trial, which included N of about 50 patients. What the research found in general, with its limitations: In partial responders in the 0.1-3.0 mg/kg groups, normalized peripheral clonal expansion was found to be among the lowest, especially among CD8+ T cells. Low levels of normalized T-cell clonal expansion were also shown by some nonresponding patients. Which antigens the clonally expanded peripheral T cells were specific for was not determined. At doses from 0.1 to 3.0 mg/kg, clonal expansion was seen in both CD4+ and CD8+ blood T cells between baseline and week 6. After ivuxolimab, more expanded clones were found on average in CD8+ T cells than in CD4+ T cells.

This clone was counted only a few times. This receptor's antigen is unknown. Within one base of it there is no much larger clone, and no base qualities were kept. CDR1 SGDLS and CDR2 YYNGEE were looked up in the germline V gene. Spanning cysteine to phenylalanine, the CDR3 consists of 13 amino acids. The only DNA kept is the CDR3, 39 bases in frame from the first base. The junction carries 10 bases between V and J, which are trimmed by 4 bases and 3 bases respectively. Genomic DNA was extracted from sorted cells for sequencing of the TCRbeta CDR3 region. The immunoSEQ Assay was used to sequence the TCRbeta CDR3 regions. Sourced from immuneACCESS, this table was stored by TCRdb with only in-frame sequences that have V and J called. A share of the clones is absent; for the studies checked, an unresolved V gene accounts for under half, and the remainder has no known explanation. The sample table shows some 40,000 clones, and 91% are seen once. About 30% of the sample is in the top ten clones.

Patients with a history of autoimmune disease or receiving systemic immunosuppression were excluded from the trial. Peripheral blood for TCR sequencing was drawn from every dose cohort at baseline, at cycle 4 day 1 and at cycle 7 day 1. Samples were obtained from an open-label, multicenter, first-in-human phase I dose-escalation trial of ivuxolimab. Adults with locally advanced or metastatic melanoma, renal cell carcinoma, hepatocellular carcinoma or head and neck squamous cell carcinoma were enrolled in the trial. CD4+ and CD8+ T cells were sorted separately from peripheral blood before TCR sequencing.

The source material was CD4+ or CD8+ T cells sorted from blood, sampled in a trial of the OX40 agonist ivuxolimab. This clonotype originated in an adult with an advanced solid tumor such as melanoma, head and neck, liver or kidney cancer. Recombination connected TRBV9 to TRBJ1-1; the D gene remains uncertain. DNA sequence: TGTGCCAGCAGCCCTCCTCTGCACACTGAAGCTTTCTTT. Its product reads: CASSPPLHTEAFF.